This TCR beta chain was sequenced for a study of response to subunit inactivated influenza vaccine. Whole-study findings and limits: With each seasonal influenza vaccination, the authors suggested, few new T cells are recruited.

As concerns this clonotype: What it binds is not known.

The CDR3 contains 13 residues. Trimming shortened V by 7 bases and J by 0 bases, and 13 bases separated the two germline ends. In germline, CDR1 is DFQATT, CDR2 SNEGSKA (reference sequence). Using its own MiXCR run on the RT-PCR reads, TCRdb lists one record per CDR3 protein. The table shows under 550,000 distinct CDR3 sequences, with approximately 7.3% occurring only once. The sample here was PBMCs from blood, taken around 25 months after vaccination. The chain combines TRBV20-1 with TRBJ2-7, with D possibly being TRBD1 (6 bases). This TCR was recovered from a man between 50 and 69 years old who received an inactivated influenza vaccine. This CDR3 reads CSERVRGSYEQYF. DNA for the CDR3: TGCAGTGAAAGAGTCAGGGGCTCCTACGAGCAGTACTTC.